A selection of T cell receptor beta chains follows, all from one sample in a study of blood T cell repertoires in COVID-19. Sequencing used immunoSEQ multiplex PCR; TCRdb keeps in-frame clones, though not all of them. The repertoire holds a few hundred thousand clones, with about 87% as singletons. The sample comprised peripheral blood. The receptor source for this set is a human donor in a cohort sampled during active COVID-19. Both conserved end residues are part of each CDR3. The D gene is left open where the match is weak. Size is omitted from some rows. Given values are once, few, many or a class for expanded clones.

>TRBJ1-1|TRBV14|.|TRBD1
CASSPRGYTEAFF
TGTGCCAGCAGCCCCAGGGGGTACACTGAAGCTTTCTTT
>TRBJ2-1|TRBV9|.|TRBD2
CASSVGSSGFEQFF
TGTGCCAGCAGCGTAGGTTCTAGCGGGTTTGAGCAGTTCTTC
>TRBJ1-1|TRBV6-2/TRBV6-3|.|.
CASSWGSVQGRKGWGTEAFF
TGTGCCAGCAGTTGGGGGTCGGTGCAGGGGCGGAAGGGATGGGGCACTGAAGCTTTCTTT
>TRBJ1-5|TRBV4-3|.|.
CASSQDTTDKPQHF
TGCGCCAGCAGCCAAGATACCACAGACAAGCCCCAGCATTTT
>TRBJ2-7|TRBV5-1|.|.
CASSIPVPGEQYF
TGCGCCAGCAGCATACCGGTACCAGGGGAGCAGTACTTC
>TRBJ2-5|TRBV6-2/TRBV6-3|.|.
CASSYGWFGHPGGQYF
TGTGCCAGCAGTTATGGGTGGTTTGGGCACCCCGGGGGCCAGTACTTC
>TRBJ1-1|TRBV7-2|few|.
CASSSQEGKAFF
TGTGCCAGCAGCTCCCAGGAGGGGAAAGCTTTCTTT
>TRBJ1-2|TRBV9|.|.
CASSPRTVNYGYTF
TGTGCCAGCAGCCCGCGTACCGTTAACTATGGCTACACCTTC
>TRBJ1-6|TRBV5-6|.|.
CASSLGSGVGSPLHF
TGTGCCAGCAGCTTAGGCTCAGGCGTGGGTTCACCCCTCCACTTT
>TRBJ2-5|TRBV9|.|.
CASSVAGAVGQETQYF
TGTGCCAGCAGCGTAGCTGGGGCCGTTGGTCAAGAGACCCAGTACTTC
>TRBJ1-2|TRBV5-4|once|TRBD1
CASSLPGQYYGYTF
TGTGCCAGCAGCTTGCCGGGACAGTACTATGGCTACACCTTC
>TRBJ1-5|TRBV27|.|TRBD1
CASSFRQGYNQPQHF
TGTGCCAGCAGTTTTAGACAGGGCTACAATCAGCCCCAGCATTTT
>TRBJ2-7|TRBV28|few|TRBD1
CAARGTGEYEQYF
TGTGCCGCCCGAGGGACAGGGGAGTACGAGCAGTACTTC
>TRBJ1-1|TRBV7-2|once|TRBD1
CASSRGQAHTEAFF
TGTGCCAGCAGCAGGGGACAGGCGCACACTGAAGCTTTCTTT
>TRBJ1-2|TRBV2|.|TRBD1
CASRKGQGIYGYTF
TGTGCCAGCAGGAAGGGACAGGGGATCTATGGCTACACCTTC
>TRBJ2-7|TRBV5-6|.|.
CASSLAKRRLSEDSYEQYF
TGTGCCAGCAGCTTGGCAAAACGTAGACTGAGTGAAGACTCCTACGAGCAGTACTTC
>TRBJ1-5|TRBV7-2|.|TRBD1
CASSERTGQPQHF
TGTGCCAGCAGCGAGAGGACAGGGCAGCCCCAGCATTTT
>TRBJ2-5|TRBV10-1|.|.
CASSGDARGETQYF
TGCGCCAGCAGTGGAGACGCAAGGGGAGAGACCCAGTACTTC
>TRBJ1-1|TRBV12-3/TRBV12-4|.|TRBD1
CASSSGGGTEAFF
TGTGCCAGCAGTTCAGGGGGTGGCACTGAAGCTTTCTTT
>TRBJ2-3|TRBV7-7|.|TRBD2
CASSRLAGGMDTQYF
TGTGCTAGCAGCCGACTAGCGGGGGGAATGGATACGCAGTATTTT
>TRBJ1-1|TRBV5-1|.|TRBD1
CASSPLGQGSTEAFF
TGCGCCAGCAGCCCACTTGGACAGGGCAGCACTGAAGCTTTCTTT
>TRBJ2-3|TRBV19|once|.
CASSSSRWDTQYF
TGTGCCAGTAGTTCTAGCCGATGGGATACGCAGTATTTT
>TRBJ2-7|TRBV10-2|few|TRBD2
CASRDGLGGSYEQYF
TGCGCCAGCAGGGATGGACTAGGAGGCTCCTACGAGCAGTACTTC
>TRBJ2-1|TRBV11-2|.|TRBD2
CASSFGRRGTSRNEQFF
TGTGCCAGCAGCTTTGGGCGGCGAGGGACTAGCCGGAATGAGCAGTTCTTC
>TRBJ1-2|TRBV7-2|.|TRBD1
CASSLTRTGNYGYTF
TGTGCCAGCAGCTTAACTCGGACAGGGAACTATGGCTACACCTTC
>TRBJ2-1|TRBV6-2/TRBV6-3|.|.
CASSLWALTSSYNEQFF
TGTGCCAGCAGTTTGTGGGCCCTGACGAGCTCCTACAATGAGCAGTTCTTC
>TRBJ1-2|TRBV6-6|.|TRBD1
CASSIDRVYGYTF
TGTGCCAGCAGTATCGACAGGGTGTATGGCTACACCTTC
>TRBJ2-1|TRBV7-8|once|TRBD1
CASSFTGAIYNEQFF
TGTGCCAGCAGCTTTACAGGGGCAATATACAATGAGCAGTTCTTC
>TRBJ1-4|TRBV6-1|.|TRBD1
CASSDAGQGVTNEKLFF
TGTGCCAGCAGTGATGCCGGACAGGGGGTAACTAATGAAAAACTGTTTTTT
>TRBJ2-1|TRBV4-3|once|.
CASSQEGRGEQFF
TGCGCCAGCAGCCAAGAAGGGCGGGGTGAGCAGTTCTTC
>TRBJ1-1|TRBV19|.|.
CASSPQGGANTEAFF
TGTGCCAGTAGCCCCCAGGGAGGGGCGAACACTGAAGCTTTCTTT
>TRBJ2-7|TRBV12-2|.|.
CASRLVVGWRDSRFGNPGSYEQYF
TGTGCAAGTCGCTTAGTCGTCGGTTGGCGGGACAGTCGATTTGGGAACCCGGGCTCCTACGAGCAGTACTTC
>TRBJ2-1|TRBV5-4|.|TRBD1
CASSSGQGHYNEQFF
TGTGCCAGCAGCTCCGGACAGGGGCACTACAATGAGCAGTTCTTC
>TRBJ2-5|TRBV5-4|once|TRBD2
CASSRSLAGGLETQYF
TGTGCCAGCAGCCGATCTCTAGCGGGGGGGCTTGAGACCCAGTACTTC
>TRBJ2-7|TRBV18|.|TRBD1
CASSAKTGGSYEQYF
TGTGCCAGCTCAGCGAAGACAGGGGGCTCCTACGAGCAGTACTTC